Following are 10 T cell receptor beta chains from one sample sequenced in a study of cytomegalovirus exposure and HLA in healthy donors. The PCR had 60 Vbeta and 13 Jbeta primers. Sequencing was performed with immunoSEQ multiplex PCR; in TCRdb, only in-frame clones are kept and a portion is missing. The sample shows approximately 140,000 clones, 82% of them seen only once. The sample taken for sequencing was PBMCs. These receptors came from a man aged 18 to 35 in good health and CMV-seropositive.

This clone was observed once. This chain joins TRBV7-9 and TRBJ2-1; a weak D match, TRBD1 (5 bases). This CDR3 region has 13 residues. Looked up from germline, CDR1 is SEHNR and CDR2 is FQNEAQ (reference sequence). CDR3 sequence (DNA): TGTGCACTTAGAGATCCGGACATCTATGAGCAGTTCTTC. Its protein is CALRDPDIYEQFF.

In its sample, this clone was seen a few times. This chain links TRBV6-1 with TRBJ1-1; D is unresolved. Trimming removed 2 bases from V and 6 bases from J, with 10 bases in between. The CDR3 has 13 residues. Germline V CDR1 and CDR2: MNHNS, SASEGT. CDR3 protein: CASSEYLSPEAFF. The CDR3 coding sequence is TGTGCCAGCAGTGAATATTTGTCCCCTGAAGCTTTCTTT.

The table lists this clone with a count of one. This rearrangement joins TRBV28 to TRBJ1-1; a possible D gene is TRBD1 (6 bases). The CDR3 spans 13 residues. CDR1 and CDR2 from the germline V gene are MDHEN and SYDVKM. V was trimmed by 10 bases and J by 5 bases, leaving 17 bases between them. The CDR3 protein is CATARGGRTEAFF. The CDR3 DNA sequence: TGTGCCACCGCGAGGGGGGGAAGGACTGAAGCTTTCTTT.

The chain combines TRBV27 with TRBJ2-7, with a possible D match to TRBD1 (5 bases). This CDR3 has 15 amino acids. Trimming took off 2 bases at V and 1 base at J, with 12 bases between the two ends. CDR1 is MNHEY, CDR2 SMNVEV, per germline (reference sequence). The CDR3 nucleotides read TGTGCCAGCAGTTTAGGGGCCGATTTATCCTACGAGCAGTACTTC. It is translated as CASSLGADLSYEQYF.

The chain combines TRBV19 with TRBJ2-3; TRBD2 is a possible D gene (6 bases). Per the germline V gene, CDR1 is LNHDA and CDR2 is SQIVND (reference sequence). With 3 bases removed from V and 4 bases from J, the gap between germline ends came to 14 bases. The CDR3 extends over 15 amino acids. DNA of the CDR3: TGTGCCAGTAGTATTCGGTCTAGCGCCCCAGATACGCAGTATTTT. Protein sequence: CASSIRSSAPDTQYF.

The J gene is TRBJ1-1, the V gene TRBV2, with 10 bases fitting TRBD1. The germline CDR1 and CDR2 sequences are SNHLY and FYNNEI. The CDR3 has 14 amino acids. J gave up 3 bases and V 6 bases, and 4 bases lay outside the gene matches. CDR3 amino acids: CASRGQGRHTEAFF. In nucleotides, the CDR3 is TGTGCCAGCAGGGGACAGGGGCGTCACACTGAAGCTTTCTTT.

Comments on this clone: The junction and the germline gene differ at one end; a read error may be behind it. This CDR3 is CASSEENSSCEQYF. CDR3 nucleotides: TGTGCCAGCAGTGAAGAGAACAGCTCCTGCGAGCAGTACTTC. The chain joins TRBV6-1 to TRBJ2-7; D remains unclear. Germline CDR1 and CDR2: MNHNS and SASEGT. There are 14 residues in the CDR3.

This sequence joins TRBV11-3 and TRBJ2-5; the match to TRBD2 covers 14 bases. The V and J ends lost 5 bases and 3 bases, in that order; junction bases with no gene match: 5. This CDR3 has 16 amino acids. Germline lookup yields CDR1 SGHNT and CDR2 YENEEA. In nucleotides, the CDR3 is TGTGCCAGCAGCGGCGGGACTAGCGGGAGTAAAGAGACCCAGTACTTC. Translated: CASSGGTSGSKETQYF.

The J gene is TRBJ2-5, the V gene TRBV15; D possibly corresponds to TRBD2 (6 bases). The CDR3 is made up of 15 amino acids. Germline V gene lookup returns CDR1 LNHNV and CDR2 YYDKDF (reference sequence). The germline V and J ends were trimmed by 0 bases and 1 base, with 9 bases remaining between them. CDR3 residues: CATSRDLGGQETQYF. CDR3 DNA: TGTGCCACCAGCAGAGATTTGGGGGGCCAAGAGACCCAGTACTTC.

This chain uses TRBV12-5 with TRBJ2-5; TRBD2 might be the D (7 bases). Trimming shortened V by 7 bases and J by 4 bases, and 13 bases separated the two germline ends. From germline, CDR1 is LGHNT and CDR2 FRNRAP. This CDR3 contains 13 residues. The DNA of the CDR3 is TGTGCTAGTGTTGGGGGGGCTGGAGAGACCCAGTACTTC. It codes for CASVGGAGETQYF.